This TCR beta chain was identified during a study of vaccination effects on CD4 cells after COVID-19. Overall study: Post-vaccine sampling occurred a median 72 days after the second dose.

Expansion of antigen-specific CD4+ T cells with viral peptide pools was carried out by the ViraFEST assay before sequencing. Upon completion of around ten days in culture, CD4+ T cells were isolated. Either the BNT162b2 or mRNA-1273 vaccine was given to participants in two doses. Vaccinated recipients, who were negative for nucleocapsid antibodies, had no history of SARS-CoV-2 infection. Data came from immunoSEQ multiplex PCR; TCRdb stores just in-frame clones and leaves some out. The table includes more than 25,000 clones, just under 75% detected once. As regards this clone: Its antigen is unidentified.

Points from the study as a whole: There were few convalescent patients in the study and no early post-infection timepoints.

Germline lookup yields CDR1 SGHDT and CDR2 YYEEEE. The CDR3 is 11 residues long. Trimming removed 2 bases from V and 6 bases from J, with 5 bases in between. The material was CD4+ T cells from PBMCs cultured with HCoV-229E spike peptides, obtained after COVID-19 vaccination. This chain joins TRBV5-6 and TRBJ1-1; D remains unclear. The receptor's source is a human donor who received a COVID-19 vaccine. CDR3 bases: TGTGCCAGCAGCTTTAGCGCTGAAGCTTTCTTT. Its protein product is CASSFSAEAFF.